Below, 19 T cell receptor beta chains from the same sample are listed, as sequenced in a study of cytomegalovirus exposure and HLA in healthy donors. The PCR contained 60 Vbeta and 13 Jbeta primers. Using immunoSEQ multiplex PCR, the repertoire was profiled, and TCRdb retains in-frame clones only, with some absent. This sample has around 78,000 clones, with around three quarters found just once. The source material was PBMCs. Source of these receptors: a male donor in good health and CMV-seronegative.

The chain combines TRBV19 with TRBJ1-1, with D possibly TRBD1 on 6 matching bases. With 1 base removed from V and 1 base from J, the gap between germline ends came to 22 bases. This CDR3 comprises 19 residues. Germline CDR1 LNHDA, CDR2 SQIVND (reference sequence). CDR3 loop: CASSIGRGGEGGRNTEAFF. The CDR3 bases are TGTGCCAGTAGTATAGGCCGAGGGGGGGAAGGAGGGAGGAACACTGAAGCTTTCTTT.

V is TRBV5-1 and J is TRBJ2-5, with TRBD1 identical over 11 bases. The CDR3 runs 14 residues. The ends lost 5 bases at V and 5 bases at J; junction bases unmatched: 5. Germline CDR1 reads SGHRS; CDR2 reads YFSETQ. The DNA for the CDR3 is TGCGCCAGCAGGGGCCGGGACAGGGGGGAGACCCAGTACTTC. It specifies CASRGRDRGETQYF.

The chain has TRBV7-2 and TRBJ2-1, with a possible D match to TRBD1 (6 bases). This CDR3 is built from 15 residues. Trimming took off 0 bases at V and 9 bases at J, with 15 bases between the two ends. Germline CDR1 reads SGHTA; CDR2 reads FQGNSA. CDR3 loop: CASSLAQGRRIEQFF. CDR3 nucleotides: TGTGCCAGCAGCTTAGCGCAGGGGAGAAGGATTGAGCAGTTCTTC.

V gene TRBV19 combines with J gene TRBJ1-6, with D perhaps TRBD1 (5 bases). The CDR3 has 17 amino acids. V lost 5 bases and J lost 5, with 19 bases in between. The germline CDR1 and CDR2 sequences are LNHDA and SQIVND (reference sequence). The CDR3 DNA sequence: TGTGCCAGTAGTGCCTTATCCGAGGGGAGGAATAATTCACCCCTCCACTTT. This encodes CASSALSEGRNNSPLHF. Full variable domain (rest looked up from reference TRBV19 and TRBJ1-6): DGGITQSPKYLFRKEGQNVTLSCEQNLNHDAMYWYRQDPGQGLRLIYYSQIVNDFQKGDIAEGYSVSREKKESFPLTVTSAQKNPTAFYLCASSALSEGRNNSPLHFGNGTRLTVT.

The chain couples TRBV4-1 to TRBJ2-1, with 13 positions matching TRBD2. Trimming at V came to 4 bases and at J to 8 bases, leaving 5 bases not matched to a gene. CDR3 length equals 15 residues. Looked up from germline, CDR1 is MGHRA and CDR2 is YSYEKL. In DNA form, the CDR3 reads TGCGCCAGCAGCCTACTAGCGGGAGGGCCCGATGAGCAGTTCTTC. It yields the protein CASSLLAGGPDEQFF.

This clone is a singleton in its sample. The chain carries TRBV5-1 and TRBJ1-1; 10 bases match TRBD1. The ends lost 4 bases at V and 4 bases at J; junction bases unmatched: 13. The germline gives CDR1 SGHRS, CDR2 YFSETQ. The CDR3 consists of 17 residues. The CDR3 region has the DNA TGCGCCAGCAGCCCAGGGACAGGGGCGGGGTTGAGCACTGAAGCTTTCTTT. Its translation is CASSPGTGAGLSTEAFF.

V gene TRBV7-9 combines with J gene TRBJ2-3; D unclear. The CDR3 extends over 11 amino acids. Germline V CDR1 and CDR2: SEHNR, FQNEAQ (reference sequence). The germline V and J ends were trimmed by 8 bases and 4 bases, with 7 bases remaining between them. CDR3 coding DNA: TGTGCCAGCCGAGGCGCAGATACGCAGTATTTT. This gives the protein CASRGADTQYF.

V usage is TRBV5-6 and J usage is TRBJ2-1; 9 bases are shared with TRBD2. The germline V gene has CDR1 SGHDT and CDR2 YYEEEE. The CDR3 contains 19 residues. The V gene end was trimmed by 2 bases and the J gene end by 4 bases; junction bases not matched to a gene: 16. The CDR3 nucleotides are TGTGCCAGCAGCTTTCTGGCGGGAGGGCCCCGATTCGGATACAATGAGCAGTTCTTC. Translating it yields CASSFLAGGPRFGYNEQFF. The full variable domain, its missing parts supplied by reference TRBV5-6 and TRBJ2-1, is DAGVTQSPTHLIKTRGQQVTLRCSPKSGHDTVSWYQQALGQGPQFIFQYYEEEERQRGNFPDRFSGHQFPNYSSELNVNALLLGDSALYLCASSFLAGGPRFGYNEQFFGPGTRLTVL.

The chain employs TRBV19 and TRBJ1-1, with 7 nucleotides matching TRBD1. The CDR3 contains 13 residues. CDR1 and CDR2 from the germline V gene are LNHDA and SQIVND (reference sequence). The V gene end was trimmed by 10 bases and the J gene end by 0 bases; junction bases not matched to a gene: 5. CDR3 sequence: CAIKTGLNTEAFF. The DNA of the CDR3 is TGTGCCATCAAGACAGGGCTGAACACTGAAGCTTTCTTT.

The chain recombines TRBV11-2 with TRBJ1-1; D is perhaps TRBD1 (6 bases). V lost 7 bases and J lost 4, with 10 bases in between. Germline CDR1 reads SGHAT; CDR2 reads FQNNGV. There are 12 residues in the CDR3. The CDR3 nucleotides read TGTGCCAGCAACGGACAGTTCACTGAAGCTTTCTTT. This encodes CASNGQFTEAFF.

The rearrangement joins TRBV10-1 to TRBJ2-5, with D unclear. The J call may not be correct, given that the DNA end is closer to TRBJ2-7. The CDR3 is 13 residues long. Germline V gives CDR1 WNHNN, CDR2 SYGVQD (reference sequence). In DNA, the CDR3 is TGCGCCAGCAGTGAGTCGAAATCCTACGAGCAGTACTTC. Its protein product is CASSESKSYEQYF.

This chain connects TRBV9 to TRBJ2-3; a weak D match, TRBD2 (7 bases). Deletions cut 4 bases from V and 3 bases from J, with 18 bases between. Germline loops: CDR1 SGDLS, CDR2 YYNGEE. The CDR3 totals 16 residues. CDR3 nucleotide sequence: TGTGCCAGCAGCTCAATGGGGGGGGGCCGGACAGATACGCAGTATTTT. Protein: CASSSMGGGRTDTQYF.

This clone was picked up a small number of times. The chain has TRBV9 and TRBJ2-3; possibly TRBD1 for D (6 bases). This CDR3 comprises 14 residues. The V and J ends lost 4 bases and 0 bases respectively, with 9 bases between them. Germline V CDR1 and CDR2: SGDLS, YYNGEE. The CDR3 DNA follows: TGTGCCAGCAGCTTGGACAGAAGCACAGATACGCAGTATTTT. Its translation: CASSLDRSTDTQYF.

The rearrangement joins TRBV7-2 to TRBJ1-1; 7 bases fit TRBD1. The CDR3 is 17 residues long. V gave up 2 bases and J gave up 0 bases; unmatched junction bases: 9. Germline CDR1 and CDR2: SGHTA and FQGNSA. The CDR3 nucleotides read TGTGCCAGCAGCTTATACGGGCGGACAGGTATGAACACTGAAGCTTTCTTT. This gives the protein CASSLYGRTGMNTEAFF.

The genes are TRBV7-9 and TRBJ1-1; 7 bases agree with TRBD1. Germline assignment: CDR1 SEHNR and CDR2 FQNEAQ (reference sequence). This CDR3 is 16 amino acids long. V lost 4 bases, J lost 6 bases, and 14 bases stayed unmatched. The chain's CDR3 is CASSSGQTGILAEAFF. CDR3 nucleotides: TGTGCCAGCAGCTCAGGCCAGACAGGGATCTTGGCTGAAGCTTTCTTT.

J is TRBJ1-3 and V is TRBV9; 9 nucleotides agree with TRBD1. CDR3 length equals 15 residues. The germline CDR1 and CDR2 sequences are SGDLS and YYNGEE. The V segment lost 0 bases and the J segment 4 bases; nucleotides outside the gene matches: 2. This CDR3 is CASSVAGQGGNTIYF. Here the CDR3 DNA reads TGTGCCAGCAGCGTAGCGGGACAGGGCGGAAACACCATATATTTT.

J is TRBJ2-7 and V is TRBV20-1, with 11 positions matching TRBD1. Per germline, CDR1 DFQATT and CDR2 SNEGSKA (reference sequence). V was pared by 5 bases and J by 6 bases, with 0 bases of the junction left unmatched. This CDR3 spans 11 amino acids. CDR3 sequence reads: CSAGTGGEQYF. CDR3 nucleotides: TGCAGTGCTGGGACAGGGGGCGAGCAGTACTTC.

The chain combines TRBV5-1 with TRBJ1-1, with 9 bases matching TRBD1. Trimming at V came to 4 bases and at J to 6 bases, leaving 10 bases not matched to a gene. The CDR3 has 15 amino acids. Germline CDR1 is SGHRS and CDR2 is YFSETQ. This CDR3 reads CASSGLQGAGAEAFF. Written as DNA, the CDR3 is TGCGCCAGCAGCGGACTACAGGGGGCCGGGGCTGAAGCTTTCTTT.

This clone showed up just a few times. In DNA, the CDR3 is TGTGCCAGCACCCGTTTTACCTCAACGGCAGGGGCGAAGACCCAGTACTTC. Its protein is CASTRFTSTAGAKTQYF. This chain links TRBV2 with TRBJ2-5; D possibly corresponds to TRBD1 (6 bases). V shed 7 bases and J shed 6 bases, with 27 bases lying between them. From germline, CDR1 is SNHLY and CDR2 FYNNEI. This CDR3 is built from 17 residues.